The next 9 T cell receptor beta chains were all read from a single sample in a study of cytomegalovirus exposure and HLA in healthy donors. A multiplex PCR was run with 60 Vbeta primers and 13 Jbeta primers. Repertoires were generated with immunoSEQ multiplex PCR, while TCRdb's copy carries only in-frame clones and drops some. The listing records about 200,000 clones. The sample comprised PBMCs. Receptor source: a girl between 2 and 10 years old in good health and CMV-seropositive.

The genes are TRBV28 and TRBJ1-1; weak D call: TRBD1 (5 bases). Germline V lookup: CDR1 MDHEN, CDR2 SYDVKM. V lost 7 bases and J 4 bases, leaving 13 bases between the germline ends. The CDR3 has 13 residues. This CDR3 is CASNTGGSTEAFF. CDR3 coding DNA: TGTGCCAGCAACACAGGAGGGTCCACTGAAGCTTTCTTT.

This chain connects TRBV5-1 to TRBJ2-3; D is perhaps TRBD2 (6 bases). Germline assignment: CDR1 SGHRS and CDR2 YFSETQ. The CDR3 totals 15 residues. Trimming left V 0 bases short and J 1 base short, with 9 bases between. The CDR3 DNA is TGCGCCAGCAGCTTGGCGGGAGTCCGCACAGATACGCAGTATTTT. Its translation is CASSLAGVRTDTQYF.

The chain uses TRBV18 and TRBJ2-5; D is possibly TRBD2 (6 bases). The V and J ends lost 3 bases and 3 bases respectively, with 8 bases between them. The CDR3 extends over 13 amino acids. Germline assignment: CDR1 KGHSH and CDR2 LQKENI. The CDR3 here is CASSPGEEETQYF. CDR3 nucleotide sequence: TGTGCCAGCTCACCTGGGGAGGAAGAGACCCAGTACTTC.

The chain uses TRBV5-1 and TRBJ2-1; tentatively, D is TRBD2 (6 bases). Germline V lookup: CDR1 SGHRS, CDR2 YFSETQ. The CDR3 is made up of 12 amino acids. Trimming cost V 9 bases and J 8 bases, with 15 bases left between them. CDR3 in amino acids: CATSQEGHEQFF. CDR3 DNA sequence: TGCGCCACCTCACAGGAGGGACATGAGCAGTTCTTC.

The chain has TRBV19 and TRBJ1-2; D may be TRBD1 (6 bases). Germline V gene lookup returns CDR1 LNHDA and CDR2 SQIVND (reference sequence). This CDR3 comprises 13 residues. V was clipped by 6 bases and J by 6 bases, with 14 bases between them. The CDR3 coding sequence is TGTGCCAGTAGCTCGCAGGGGACGGATGGCTACACCTTC. Translated, it gives CASSSQGTDGYTF.

The chain uses TRBV5-1 and TRBJ2-2; D ambiguous. V shed 2 bases and J shed 2 bases, with 10 bases lying between them. In germline, CDR1 is SGHRS, CDR2 YFSETQ. The CDR3 runs 15 residues. The DNA of the CDR3 is TGCGCCAGCAGCTTAGCCCCAAAAAACACCGGGGAGCTGTTTTTT. It specifies CASSLAPKNTGELFF. Drawing the rest from reference TRBV5-1 and TRBJ2-2, the complete variable domain is KAGVTQTPRYLIKTRGQQVTLSCSPISGHRSVSWYQQTPGQGLQFLFEYFSETQRNKGNFPGRFSGRQFSNSRSEMNVSTLELGDSALYLCASSLAPKNTGELFFGEGSRLTVL.

The rearrangement uses TRBV10-3 and TRBJ2-3, with 9 bases fitting TRBD2. J gave up 3 bases and V 10 bases, and 20 bases lay outside the gene matches. This CDR3 has 18 residues. Germline CDR1 reads ENHRY; CDR2 reads SYGVKD. The CDR3 here is CATLQNGLAGSGTDTQYF. CDR3 DNA: TGTGCCACACTCCAAAACGGTCTAGCGGGATCAGGGACAGATACGCAGTATTTT.

The rearrangement uses TRBV18 and TRBJ2-1; tentative D call: TRBD2 (5 bases). Germline V gives CDR1 KGHSH, CDR2 LQKENI. The CDR3 has 12 residues. Trimming removed 3 bases from V and 10 bases from J, with 10 bases in between. The CDR3, as DNA: TGTGCCAGCTCACCCTCCCGGGAAGAGCAGTTCTTC. This sequence encodes CASSPSREEQFF.

The gene calls are TRBV14 and TRBJ2-5; 11 nucleotides line up with TRBD2. V dropped 2 bases and J dropped 4; count of bases not matched to a gene: 6. Per the germline V gene, CDR1 is SGHDN and CDR2 is FVKESK. CDR3 size: 16 residues. The CDR3 loop reads CASSQLSGRARETQYF. The CDR3 DNA sequence: TGTGCCAGCAGCCAACTTAGCGGGAGGGCCAGAGAGACCCAGTACTTC.